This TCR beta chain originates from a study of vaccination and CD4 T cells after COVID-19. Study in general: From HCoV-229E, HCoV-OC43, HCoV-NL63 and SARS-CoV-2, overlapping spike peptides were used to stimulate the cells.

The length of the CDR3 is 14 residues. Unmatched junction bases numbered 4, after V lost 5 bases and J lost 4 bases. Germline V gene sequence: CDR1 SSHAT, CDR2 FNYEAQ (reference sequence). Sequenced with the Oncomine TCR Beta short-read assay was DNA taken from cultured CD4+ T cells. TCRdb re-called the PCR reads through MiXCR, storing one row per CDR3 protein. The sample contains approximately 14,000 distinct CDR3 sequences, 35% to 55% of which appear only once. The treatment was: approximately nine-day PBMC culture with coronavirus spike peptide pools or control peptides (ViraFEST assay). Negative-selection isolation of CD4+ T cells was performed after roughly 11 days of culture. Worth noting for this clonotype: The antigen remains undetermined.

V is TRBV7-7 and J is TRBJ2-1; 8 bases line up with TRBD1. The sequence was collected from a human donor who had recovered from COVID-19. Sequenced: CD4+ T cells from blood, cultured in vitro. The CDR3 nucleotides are TGTGCCAGCAGCCAGGGGGCTGGATACAATGAGCAGTTCTTC. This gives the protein CASSQGAGYNEQFF.